A selection of T cell receptor beta chains follows, all from one sample in a study of shared clonotypes between healthy human individuals. Profiled with immunoSEQ multiplex PCR; TCRdb holds only in-frame clones, not every one. In the table there are nearly 2 million clones, about 95% of which are singletons. Sequencing used naive CD8+ T cells sorted from blood. The receptors originated from a man aged 18 to 35 in good health. The CDR3 runs from the conserved cysteine through the conserved F or W. D genes are given only for firm matches. Some rows have no size entry. The others give once, few or many, or a class for an expanded clone.

v_call: TRBV27; clone_size: NA; j_call: TRBJ2-1; d_call: TRBD2; cdr3_nt: TGTGCCAGCACTCTTAGCGGGAGCTCCTACAATGAGCAGTTCTTC; cdr3_aa: CASTLSGSSYNEQFF
v_call: TRBV7-9; clone_size: NA; j_call: TRBJ1-2; d_call: TRBD1; cdr3_nt: TGTGCCAGCAGCCCAGGACAGGAATATAACTATGGCTACACCTTC; cdr3_aa: CASSPGQEYNYGYTF
v_call: TRBV5-8; clone_size: NA; j_call: TRBJ2-2; d_call: NA; cdr3_nt: TGTGCCAGCAGCTTACCCGGGGAGGCCGGGGAGCTGTTTTTT; cdr3_aa: CASSLPGEAGELFF
v_call: TRBV6-6; clone_size: NA; j_call: TRBJ2-7; d_call: NA; cdr3_nt: TGTGCCAGCACCTCCGGAGGGCCTGCACACTCTGGGTACTTC; cdr3_aa: CASTSGGPAHSGYF
v_call: TRBV6-5; clone_size: NA; j_call: TRBJ1-5; d_call: NA; cdr3_nt: TGTGCCAGCAGTTACTCTTGGGGGGATCAGCCCCAGCATTTT; cdr3_aa: CASSYSWGDQPQHF
v_call: TRBV4-1; clone_size: NA; j_call: TRBJ2-7; d_call: NA; cdr3_nt: TGCGCCAGCAGCCAAGATGACGGTGAGACCTACGAGCAGTACTTC; cdr3_aa: CASSQDDGETYEQYF
v_call: TRBV4-1; clone_size: NA; j_call: TRBJ1-2; d_call: NA; cdr3_nt: TGCGCCAGCAGCCAAGTCAGCAACTATGGCTACACCTTC; cdr3_aa: CASSQVSNYGYTF
v_call: TRBV27; clone_size: NA; j_call: TRBJ1-5; d_call: NA; cdr3_nt: TGTGCCAGCAGCCAGGTGGCGCTTAGCAATCAGCCCCAGCATTTT; cdr3_aa: CASSQVALSNQPQHF
v_call: TRBV28; clone_size: once; j_call: TRBJ1-1; d_call: TRBD1; cdr3_nt: TGTGCCAGCAGATATACAGGGGGCCGAATGAACACTGAAGCTTTCTTT; cdr3_aa: CASRYTGGRMNTEAFF
v_call: TRBV7-6; clone_size: NA; j_call: TRBJ1-2; d_call: NA; cdr3_nt: TGTGCCAGCAGCACAAATCTGGGGAACGATGGCTACACCTTC; cdr3_aa: CASSTNLGNDGYTF
v_call: TRBV4-1; clone_size: NA; j_call: TRBJ2-7; d_call: TRBD1; cdr3_nt: TGCGCCAGCAGCCTCACAGGGGGCGACGAGCAGTACTTC; cdr3_aa: CASSLTGGDEQYF
v_call: TRBV5-1; clone_size: NA; j_call: TRBJ2-5; d_call: NA; cdr3_nt: TGCGCCAGCAGCTACCCGGACCAAGAGACCCAGTACTTC; cdr3_aa: CASSYPDQETQYF
v_call: TRBV7-8; clone_size: NA; j_call: TRBJ2-1; d_call: TRBD2; cdr3_nt: TGTGCCAGCAGCTTAGACCGGGAGGGCCTTGAAAATGAGCAGTTCTTC; cdr3_aa: CASSLDREGLENEQFF
v_call: TRBV5-5; clone_size: NA; j_call: TRBJ2-7; d_call: NA; cdr3_nt: TGTGCCAGCAGTCAAGGGATAGATACCTACGAGCAGTACTTC; cdr3_aa: CASSQGIDTYEQYF
v_call: TRBV7-9; clone_size: NA; j_call: TRBJ2-7; d_call: TRBD2; cdr3_nt: TGTGCCAGCAGCCCCGGGACTAGCGGGATAAGCTCCTACGAGCAGTACTTC; cdr3_aa: CASSPGTSGISSYEQYF
v_call: TRBV6-5; clone_size: NA; j_call: TRBJ1-4; d_call: NA; cdr3_nt: TGTGCCAGCAGTTACCGGGGCGAAGGTGAAAAACTGTTTTTT; cdr3_aa: CASSYRGEGEKLFF
v_call: TRBV27; clone_size: NA; j_call: TRBJ1-5; d_call: NA; cdr3_nt: TGTGCCAGCAGCCCGACCATTTCGAGCAATCAGCCCCAGCATTTT; cdr3_aa: CASSPTISSNQPQHF
v_call: TRBV30; clone_size: once; j_call: TRBJ2-5; d_call: NA; cdr3_nt: TGTGCCCTGAGCTCTTCGGCGATCCAAGAGACCCAGTACTTC; cdr3_aa: CALSSSAIQETQYF
v_call: TRBV13; clone_size: NA; j_call: TRBJ2-1; d_call: NA; cdr3_nt: TGTGCCAGCAGCTCCCAGGCGGGACAGACGTCCTACAATGAGCAGTTCTTC; cdr3_aa: CASSSQAGQTSYNEQFF
v_call: TRBV5-1; clone_size: NA; j_call: TRBJ2-1; d_call: NA; cdr3_nt: TGCGCCAGCAGCCCTTTTGGTTATGAGCAGTTCTTC; cdr3_aa: CASSPFGYEQFF
v_call: TRBV7-9; clone_size: NA; j_call: TRBJ2-7; d_call: NA; cdr3_nt: TGTGCCAGCAGCCAGGGTACGGACGAGCAGTACTTC; cdr3_aa: CASSQGTDEQYF
v_call: TRBV4-1; clone_size: NA; j_call: TRBJ1-2; d_call: TRBD1; cdr3_nt: TGCGCCAGCAGCCAAGGCGCAGGGGGGGGGATGAGGTATGGCTACACCTTC; cdr3_aa: CASSQGAGGGMRYGYTF
v_call: TRBV19; clone_size: NA; j_call: TRBJ2-6; d_call: TRBD1; cdr3_nt: TGTGCCAGTAGTATAACCTCAGGGGGAAGCTCTGGGGCCAACGTCCTGACTTTC; cdr3_aa: CASSITSGGSSGANVLTF
v_call: TRBV7-9; clone_size: NA; j_call: TRBJ2-7; d_call: TRBD2; cdr3_nt: TGTGCCAGCAGCTTAAGTAGCGGGAGGGCCCACGAGCAGTACTTC; cdr3_aa: CASSLSSGRAHEQYF
v_call: TRBV28; clone_size: NA; j_call: TRBJ2-7; d_call: NA; cdr3_nt: TGTGCCAGCAGTCCAGGTTACGAGCAGTACTTC; cdr3_aa: CASSPGYEQYF
v_call: TRBV9; clone_size: NA; j_call: TRBJ2-7; d_call: NA; cdr3_nt: TGTGCCAGCAGCCCCACAGACAGCCCCTACGAGCAGTACTTC; cdr3_aa: CASSPTDSPYEQYF
v_call: TRBV4-1; clone_size: NA; j_call: TRBJ2-1; d_call: TRBD2; cdr3_nt: TGCGCCAGCAGCCAAGTGGGAGCGGGACCCCTCGTGTTCTTC; cdr3_aa: CASSQVGAGPLVFF
v_call: TRBV28; clone_size: NA; j_call: TRBJ2-5; d_call: NA; cdr3_nt: TGTGCCAGCAGTTACGTCGGGGGAGAGACCCAGTACTTC; cdr3_aa: CASSYVGGETQYF
v_call: TRBV29-1; clone_size: NA; j_call: TRBJ2-2; d_call: TRBD2; cdr3_nt: TGCAGCGTTCCCCTGGGGGGGTGGAACACCGGGGAGCTGTTTTTT; cdr3_aa: CSVPLGGWNTGELFF
v_call: TRBV5-1; clone_size: NA; j_call: TRBJ1-1; d_call: NA; cdr3_nt: TGCGCCAGCAGCTTGGTTGGGGCGAACACTGAAGCTTTCTTT; cdr3_aa: CASSLVGANTEAFF
v_call: TRBV11-2; clone_size: NA; j_call: TRBJ1-2; d_call: NA; cdr3_nt: TGTGCCAGCAGCCCAACAGAGGTCGGGAACTATGGCTACACCTTC; cdr3_aa: CASSPTEVGNYGYTF
v_call: TRBV19; clone_size: NA; j_call: TRBJ2-1; d_call: NA; cdr3_nt: TGTGCCAGTAGTATAGCTGGAAGTAATGAGCAGTTCTTC; cdr3_aa: CASSIAGSNEQFF
v_call: TRBV30; clone_size: once; j_call: TRBJ2-3; d_call: NA; cdr3_nt: TGTGCCTTCATAAAAAGGGCGGGATTTTCAGATACGCAGTATTTT; cdr3_aa: CAFIKRAGFSDTQYF
v_call: TRBV28; clone_size: NA; j_call: TRBJ1-2; d_call: TRBD1; cdr3_nt: TGTGCCAGCAGTTTGGCAGGGGGCATCGGCTATGGCTACACCTTC; cdr3_aa: CASSLAGGIGYGYTF
v_call: TRBV4-3; clone_size: NA; j_call: TRBJ2-7; d_call: NA; cdr3_nt: TGCGCCAGCAGCCAAGTGCTAGCCGGTGAGCAGTACTTC; cdr3_aa: CASSQVLAGEQYF
v_call: TRBV28; clone_size: NA; j_call: TRBJ2-5; d_call: TRBD1; cdr3_nt: TGTGCCAGCGGTAGGGAACTAGACAGGGGGCGAGGAGAGACCCAGTACTTC; cdr3_aa: CASGRELDRGRGETQYF
v_call: TRBV11-2; clone_size: NA; j_call: TRBJ2-3; d_call: TRBD2; cdr3_nt: TGTGCCAGCAGCTTTGGGACTAGCCTCACAGATACGCAGTATTTT; cdr3_aa: CASSFGTSLTDTQYF
v_call: TRBV27; clone_size: NA; j_call: TRBJ2-2; d_call: NA; cdr3_nt: TGTGCCAGCAGTTTGGGGAGCGGAATCACCGGGGAGCTGTTTTTT; cdr3_aa: CASSLGSGITGELFF
v_call: TRBV7-3; clone_size: NA; j_call: TRBJ2-3; d_call: TRBD2; cdr3_nt: TGTGCCAGCAGCGGTAGCGGGGCTAGCACAGATACGCAGTATTTT; cdr3_aa: CASSGSGASTDTQYF
v_call: TRBV4-3; clone_size: NA; j_call: TRBJ2-3; d_call: TRBD2; cdr3_nt: TGCGCCAGCAGCCAAGGGGCGGGAGCGTTGGATACGCAGTATTTT; cdr3_aa: CASSQGAGALDTQYF
v_call: TRBV7-2; clone_size: NA; j_call: TRBJ2-3; d_call: NA; cdr3_nt: TGTGCCAGCAGCTCCCGGACGCTTTCGACAGATACGCAGTATTTT; cdr3_aa: CASSSRTLSTDTQYF